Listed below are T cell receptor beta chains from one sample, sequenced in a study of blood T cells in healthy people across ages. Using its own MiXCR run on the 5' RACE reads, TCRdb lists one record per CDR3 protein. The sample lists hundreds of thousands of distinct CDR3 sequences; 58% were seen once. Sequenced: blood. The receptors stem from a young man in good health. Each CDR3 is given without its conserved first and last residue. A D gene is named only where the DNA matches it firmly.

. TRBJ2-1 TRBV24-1 ATSDSQADEQF
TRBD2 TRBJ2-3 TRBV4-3 ASSRGLTGTTRIDTQY
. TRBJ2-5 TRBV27 ASSRTLGKTQY
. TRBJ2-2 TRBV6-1 ASSPKEWGWPTTGELF
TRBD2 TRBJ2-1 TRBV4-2 ASLPTSGTYNEQF
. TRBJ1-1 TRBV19 ASSIRGRGAEAF
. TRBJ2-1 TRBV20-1 SVTNSFGYNEQF
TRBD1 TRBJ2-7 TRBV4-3 ASSQDRDSSDEQY
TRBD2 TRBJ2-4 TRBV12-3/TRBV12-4 ASSFRSGSRDEQY
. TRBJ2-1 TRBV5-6 ASSPHPSVTYNEQF
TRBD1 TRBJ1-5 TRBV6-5 ATSEGQQYGQPQH
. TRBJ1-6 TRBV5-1 ASRWEKGSPLH
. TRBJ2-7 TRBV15 ATAFRGGRDEQY
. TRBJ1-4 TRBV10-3 AISDKAEKLF
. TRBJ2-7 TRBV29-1 SVLGTYEQY
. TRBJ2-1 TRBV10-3 AISDAGMHEQF
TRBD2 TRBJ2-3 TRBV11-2 ASSWPAGGGTDTQY
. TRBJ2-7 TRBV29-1 SVAQGGAEQY
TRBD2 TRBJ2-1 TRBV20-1 SARVGGLASEQF
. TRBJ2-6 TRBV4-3 ASSPRQFRFSGANVLT
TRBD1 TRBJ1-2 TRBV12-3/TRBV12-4 ASSLRDRVYDGYT
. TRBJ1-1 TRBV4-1 ASSRLTGNTEAF
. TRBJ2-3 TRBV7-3 ACSLGTDTQY
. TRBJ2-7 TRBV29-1 SVGTKAGAYEQY
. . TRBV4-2 ASSRNPSMGDEQY
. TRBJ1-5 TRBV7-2 ASSLVGEGQPQH
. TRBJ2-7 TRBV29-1 SVTGRDRYEQY
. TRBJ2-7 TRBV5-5 ASSLRLISYEQY
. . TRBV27 ASSLGEDYYEQY
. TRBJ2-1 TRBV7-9 ASSKEMGYNEQF
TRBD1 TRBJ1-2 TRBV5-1 ASSSWGGTASATYGYT
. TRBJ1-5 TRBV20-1 SAGAGFQPQH
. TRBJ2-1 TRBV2 ASRIGSSYNEQF
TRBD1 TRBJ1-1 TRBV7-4 ASSSLKDRQGELMNTEAF
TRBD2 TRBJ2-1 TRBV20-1 SARLSGRNNEQF
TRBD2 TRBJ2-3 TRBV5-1 ASSLEGREGTDTQY
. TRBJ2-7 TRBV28 ASRTGAGVLHEQY